This T cell receptor beta chain was sequenced during a study of blood T cell repertoires in COVID-19. Study-level information: Collection of acute and convalescent COVID-19 samples took place in the United States, Italy and Spain.

The CDR3 runs to 18 residues. Trimming removed 5 bases from V and 0 bases from J; junction bases left unmatched: 9. Germline-derived CDR1 and CDR2 are LNHDA and SQIVND (reference sequence). Participants were aged about 18 to 95 years, lived in about two dozen US areas, and enrolled virtually. Within 2 weeks of study entry, exposed participants had contacted a PCR-confirmed or clinician-diagnosed COVID-19 case. Study processing details: Nucleated cell number was recorded as an estimate derived from reference gene primer amplification. The data were produced by immunoSEQ multiplex PCR, yet TCRdb's version contains in-frame clones alone and is incomplete. V and J calls and clone size follow that table, whereas D and trimming were derived from the DNA. The sample contains more than 150,000 clones, roughly 80% of which appear only once. In its sample, this clone was seen once.

Sequencing was performed on PBMCs or T cells enriched from blood (not recorded which). This receptor was taken from a man between 60 and 75 years old who had been exposed to COVID-19. V is TRBV19 and J is TRBJ1-6, with 8 bases that match TRBD1. In DNA form, the CDR3 reads TGTGCCAGTAGTCCCGAGGGACAGGCCAGCTCCTATAATTCACCCCTCCACTTT. This codes for CASSPEGQASSYNSPLHF. The full variable domain, rest sourced from reference TRBV19 and TRBJ1-6, is DGGITQSPKYLFRKEGQNVTLSCEQNLNHDAMYWYRQDPGQGLRLIYYSQIVNDFQKGDIAEGYSVSREKKESFPLTVTSAQKNPTAFYLCASSPEGQASSYNSPLHFGNGTRLTVT.